The clone carrying this TCR beta chain was observed a few times. What it recognizes is unknown. The V segment lost 7 bases and the J segment 7 bases; nucleotides outside the gene matches: 7. The CDR3 extends over 13 amino acids. Germline V gives CDR1 SEHNR, CDR2 FQNEAQ (reference sequence). This specimen belongs to a study of response to subunit inactivated influenza vaccine. Findings and limits, study-wide: There was a suggestion from the authors that each seasonal influenza vaccination recruits few new T cells.

MiXCR, run by TCRdb on the RT-PCR reads, gives a single entry per CDR3 protein. The table has 500,000 to 650,000 distinct CDR3 sequences, 6.5% to 8% seen once; the top ten hold 13%. The V gene is TRBV7-9, the J gene TRBJ2-7; the match to TRBD1 covers 10 bases. The origin of this receptor is a man in his fifties or sixties who received an inactivated influenza vaccine. The specimen comprised PBMCs from blood, sampled roughly 24 months after vaccination. For the CDR3, the DNA is TGTGCCAGCACTCGAGGGACAGGGGTTGAGCAGTACTTC. Protein product: CASTRGTGVEQYF. The entire variable domain, with the rest obtained from reference TRBV7-9 and TRBJ2-7, is as follows: DTGVSQNPRHKITKRGQNVTFRCDPISEHNRLYWYRQTLGQGPEFLTYFQNEAQLEKSRLLSDRFSAERPKGSFSTLEIQRTEQGDSAMYLCASTRGTGVEQYFGPGTRLTVT.